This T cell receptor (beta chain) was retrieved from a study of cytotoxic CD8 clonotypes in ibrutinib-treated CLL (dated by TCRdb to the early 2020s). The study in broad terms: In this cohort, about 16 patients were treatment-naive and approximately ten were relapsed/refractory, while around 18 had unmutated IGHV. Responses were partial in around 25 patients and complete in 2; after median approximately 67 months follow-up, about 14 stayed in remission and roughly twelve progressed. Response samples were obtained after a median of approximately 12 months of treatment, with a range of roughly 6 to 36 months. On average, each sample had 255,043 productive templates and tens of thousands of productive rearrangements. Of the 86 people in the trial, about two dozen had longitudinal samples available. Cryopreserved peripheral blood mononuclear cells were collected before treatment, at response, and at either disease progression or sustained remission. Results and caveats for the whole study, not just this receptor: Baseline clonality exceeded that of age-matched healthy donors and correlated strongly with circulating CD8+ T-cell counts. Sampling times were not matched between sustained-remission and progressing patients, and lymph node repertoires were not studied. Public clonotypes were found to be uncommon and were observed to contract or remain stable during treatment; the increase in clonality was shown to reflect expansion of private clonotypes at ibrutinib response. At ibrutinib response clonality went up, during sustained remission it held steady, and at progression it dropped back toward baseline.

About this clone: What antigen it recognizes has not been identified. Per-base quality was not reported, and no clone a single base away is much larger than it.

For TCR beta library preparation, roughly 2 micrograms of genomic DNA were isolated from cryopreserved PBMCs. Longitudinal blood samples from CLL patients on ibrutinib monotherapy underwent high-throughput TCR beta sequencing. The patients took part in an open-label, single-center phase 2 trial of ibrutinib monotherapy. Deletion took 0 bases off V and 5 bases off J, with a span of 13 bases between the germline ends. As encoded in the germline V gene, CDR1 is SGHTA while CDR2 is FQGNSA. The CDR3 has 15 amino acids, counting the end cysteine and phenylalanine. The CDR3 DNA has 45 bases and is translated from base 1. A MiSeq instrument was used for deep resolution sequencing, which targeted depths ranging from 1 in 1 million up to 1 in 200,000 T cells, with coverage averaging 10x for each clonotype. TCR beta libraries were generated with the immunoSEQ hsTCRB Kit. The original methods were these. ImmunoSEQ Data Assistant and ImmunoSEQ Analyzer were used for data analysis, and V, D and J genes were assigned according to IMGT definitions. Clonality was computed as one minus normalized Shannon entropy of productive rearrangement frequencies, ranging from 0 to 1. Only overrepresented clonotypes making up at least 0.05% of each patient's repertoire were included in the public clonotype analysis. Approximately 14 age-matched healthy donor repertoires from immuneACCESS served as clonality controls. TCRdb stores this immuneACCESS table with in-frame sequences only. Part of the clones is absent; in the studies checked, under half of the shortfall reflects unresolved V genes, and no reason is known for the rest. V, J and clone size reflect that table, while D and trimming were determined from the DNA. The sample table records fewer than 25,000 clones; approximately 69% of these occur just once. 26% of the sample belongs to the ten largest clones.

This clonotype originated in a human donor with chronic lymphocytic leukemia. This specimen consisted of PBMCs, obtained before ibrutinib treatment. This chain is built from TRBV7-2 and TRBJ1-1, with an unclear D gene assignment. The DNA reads TGTGCCAGCAGCTTAGCTGGCAGGCTGGGGACTGAAGCTTTCTTT. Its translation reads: CASSLAGRLGTEAFF.